Below are 9 T cell receptor beta chains sequenced from a single sample in a study of regulatory and conventional T cells in RAG deficiency. Profiling relied on immunoSEQ multiplex PCR, and the TCRdb table lists in-frame clones only, not all of them. The repertoire holds about 46,000 clones, with about nine tenths as singletons. The sorted conventional CD4+ T cells were CD25-low and CD127-high, with genomic DNA sequenced. The sample was also linked to a second study, of regulatory T cells. That source notes: The primer mix had 52 TRBV and 13 TRBJ primers.

Input material: CD4+ effector T cells sorted from blood. The receptors come from a human donor in good health.

The CDR3 DNA reads as TGTGCCACCAGCAGAGATCGGTCCAATTCACCCCTCCACTTT. Amino acid sequence: CATSRDRSNSPLHF. The chain is built from TRBV15 and TRBJ1-6, with unresolved D. The ends were cut back, 0 bases at V and 7 bases at J, with 7 bases in the middle. CDR1 and CDR2 from the germline V gene are LNHNV and YYDKDF (reference sequence). The CDR3 has 14 amino acids.

The gene calls are TRBV18 and TRBJ2-5; 9 nucleotides match TRBD1. The V and J ends lost 6 bases and 4 bases, in that order; junction bases with no gene match: 3. Germline lookup yields CDR1 KGHSH and CDR2 LQKENI. The CDR3 contains 13 residues. CDR3 region: CASSGTGRETQYF. Here the CDR3 DNA reads TGTGCCAGCTCTGGGACAGGGCGAGAGACCCAGTACTTC. The full variable domain, its missing parts supplied by reference TRBV18 and TRBJ2-5, is NAGVMQNPRHLVRRRGQEARLRCSPMKGHSHVYWYRQLPEEGLKFMVYLQKENIIDESGMPKERFSAEFPKEGPSILRIQQVVRGDSAAYFCASSGTGRETQYFGPGTRLLVL.

This sequence joins TRBV6-1 and TRBJ2-3, with 11 bases fitting TRBD2. Germline CDR1 and CDR2: MNHNS and SASEGT. V lost 3 bases to trimming and J lost 1 base; unmatched junction nucleotides: 3. This CDR3 spans 16 amino acids. CDR3 in amino acids: CASSDLAGGGTDTQYF. In nucleotides, the CDR3 is TGTGCCAGCAGTGACTTAGCGGGAGGGGGCACAGATACGCAGTATTTT.

J is TRBJ2-7 and V is TRBV9, with D perhaps matching TRBD2 (6 bases). This CDR3 is built from 15 residues. V gave up 0 bases and J gave up 3 bases, with 13 bases separating them. CDR1 and CDR2 from the germline V gene are SGDLS and YYNGEE. For the CDR3, the DNA is TGTGCCAGCAGCGTAGAAGGGACTCCCAGCTACGAGCAGTACTTC. It specifies CASSVEGTPSYEQYF.

The rearrangement joins TRBV5-1 to TRBJ1-5; D unclear. The CDR3 length is 15 residues. Trimming removed 4 bases from V and 1 base from J, with 12 bases in between. Germline V CDR1 and CDR2: SGHRS, YFSETQ. The CDR3 coding sequence is TGCGCCAGCAGCGTGGACGGGCTAAGCAATCAGCCCCAGCATTTT. This translates into CASSVDGLSNQPQHF. Based on the CDR3 plus reference TRBV5-1 and TRBJ1-5, the full variable domain is KAGVTQTPRYLIKTRGQQVTLSCSPISGHRSVSWYQQTPGQGLQFLFEYFSETQRNKGNFPGRFSGRQFSNSRSEMNVSTLELGDSALYLCASSVDGLSNQPQHFGDGTRLSIL.

With regard to this clone: This CDR3 is also generated by other DNA sequences in the sample. This sequence joins TRBV18 and TRBJ2-5; 10 positions agree with TRBD2. The ends lost 3 bases at V and 4 bases at J; junction bases unmatched: 11. The CDR3 is 17 amino acids. The V gene's germline CDR1 is KGHSH and CDR2 LQKENI. As DNA, the CDR3 is TGTGCCAGCTCACCGGAGTTTAGCGGGGGGCTTGGAGAGACCCAGTACTTC. This translates into CASSPEFSGGLGETQYF.

V is TRBV18 and J is TRBJ1-4, with TRBD1 matching 9 bases. Germline V CDR1 and CDR2: KGHSH, LQKENI. The CDR3 totals 14 residues. The V segment lost 6 bases and the J segment 5 bases; nucleotides outside the gene matches: 4. This CDR3 reads CASSAGQGNEKLFF. For the CDR3, the DNA is TGTGCCAGCTCGGCGGGACAGGGAAATGAAAAACTGTTTTTT.

This chain links TRBV2 with TRBJ1-5; 9 nucleotides agree with TRBD1. V shed 4 bases and J 8 bases; nucleotides not matched to a gene: 12. This CDR3 has 16 residues. Per the germline V gene, CDR1 is SNHLY and CDR2 is FYNNEI. This CDR3 is CASSVGQGYGREPQHF. CDR3 coding DNA: TGTGCCAGCAGTGTGGGACAGGGTTATGGCCGAGAGCCCCAGCATTTT.

The J gene is TRBJ1-1, the V gene TRBV5-1; no reliable D call. The germline V gene encodes CDR1 SGHRS and CDR2 YFSETQ. Trimming shortened V by 0 bases and J by 6 bases, and 9 bases separated the two germline ends. CDR3 size: 13 residues. The CDR3 loop is CASSLENSAEAFF. CDR3 bases: TGCGCCAGCAGCTTGGAAAACAGCGCTGAAGCTTTCTTT.